The sequence of this T cell receptor beta chain was determined in a study of radiation and T cells in renal cell carcinoma. Study findings and constraints: From baseline, blood top tumor clonotypes peaked at 2 weeks post-radiation. Without pretreatment biopsies, baseline tumor clonotype presence was undetermined.

CDR1 DFQATT and CDR2 SNEGSKA come from the germline V gene (reference sequence). Trimming cost V 3 bases and J 8 bases, with 8 bases left between them. CDR3 length: 11 amino acids. Measured with immunoSEQ multiplex PCR; TCRdb has only the in-frame clones, and not every one. The repertoire consists of fewer than 45,000 clones, with roughly 85% occurring once and the leading ten covering 27%. For this clone: Its antigen is currently unknown.

Time point described: blood 4 weeks post-SBRT, at nephrectomy. Treatment in this sample: 15 Gy SBRT to primary tumor, nephrectomy 4 weeks later. Nephrectomy followed 15 Gy stereotactic body radiation by 4 weeks. After SBRT, blood was collected at 2 and 4 weeks, plus baseline. The chain uses TRBV20-1 and TRBJ2-1; maybe TRBD2 (5 bases). The sample consisted of blood, taken from a patient whose treatment included radiotherapy and nephrectomy. The sequence was collected from a woman aged 70-85 years with renal cell carcinoma. The CDR3 reads CSASIGDEQFF. The CDR3 DNA sequence: TGCAGTGCTAGTATCGGGGATGAGCAGTTCTTC.